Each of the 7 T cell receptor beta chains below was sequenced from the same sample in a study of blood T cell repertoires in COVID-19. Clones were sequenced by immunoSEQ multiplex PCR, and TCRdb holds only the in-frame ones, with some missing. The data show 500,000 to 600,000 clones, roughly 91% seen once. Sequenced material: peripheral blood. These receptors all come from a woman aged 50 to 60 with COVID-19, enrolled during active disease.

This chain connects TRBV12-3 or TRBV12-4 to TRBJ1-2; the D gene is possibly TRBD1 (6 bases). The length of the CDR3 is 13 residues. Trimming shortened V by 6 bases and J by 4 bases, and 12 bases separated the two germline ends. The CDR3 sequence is CASSLGQPYGYTF. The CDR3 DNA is TGTGCCAGCAGCCTAGGACAGCCCTATGGCTACACCTTC.

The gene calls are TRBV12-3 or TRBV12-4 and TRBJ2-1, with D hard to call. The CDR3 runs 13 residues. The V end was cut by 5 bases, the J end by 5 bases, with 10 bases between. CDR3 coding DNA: TGTGCCAGCAGTCCGGGTTTTCACAATGAGCAGTTCTTC. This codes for CASSPGFHNEQFF.

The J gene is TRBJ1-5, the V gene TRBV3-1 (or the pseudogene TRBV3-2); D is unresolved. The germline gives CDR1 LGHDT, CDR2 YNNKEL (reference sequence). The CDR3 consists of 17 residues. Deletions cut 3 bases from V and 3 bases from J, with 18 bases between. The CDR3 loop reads CASSHAGKGRDNQPQHF. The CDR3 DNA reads TGTGCCAGCAGCCATGCGGGGAAGGGCCGAGACAATCAGCCCCAGCATTTT.

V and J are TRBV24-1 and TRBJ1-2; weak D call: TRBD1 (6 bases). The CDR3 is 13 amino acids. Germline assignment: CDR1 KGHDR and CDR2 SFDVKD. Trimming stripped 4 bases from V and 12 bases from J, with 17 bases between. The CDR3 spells CATSEFRGAPHTF. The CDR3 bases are TGTGCCACCAGTGAGTTCAGGGGCGCCCCCCACACCTTC.

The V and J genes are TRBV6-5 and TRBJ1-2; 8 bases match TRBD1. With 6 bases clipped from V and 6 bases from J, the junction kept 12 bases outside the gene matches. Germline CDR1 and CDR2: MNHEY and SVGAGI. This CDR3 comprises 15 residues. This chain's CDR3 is CASSLQGVGSDGYTF. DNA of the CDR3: TGTGCCAGCAGCTTACAGGGGGTAGGGAGTGATGGCTACACCTTC.

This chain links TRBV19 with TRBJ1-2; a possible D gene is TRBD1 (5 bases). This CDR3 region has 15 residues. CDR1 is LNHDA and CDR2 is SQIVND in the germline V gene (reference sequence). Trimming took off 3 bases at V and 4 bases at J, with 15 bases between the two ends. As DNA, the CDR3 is TGTGCCAGTAGTATCCTCAGGGTCGATCGCTATGGCTACACCTTC. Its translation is CASSILRVDRYGYTF. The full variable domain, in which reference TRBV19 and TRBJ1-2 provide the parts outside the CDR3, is DGGITQSPKYLFRKEGQNVTLSCEQNLNHDAMYWYRQDPGQGLRLIYYSQIVNDFQKGDIAEGYSVSREKKESFPLTVTSAQKNPTAFYLCASSILRVDRYGYTFGSGTRLTVV.

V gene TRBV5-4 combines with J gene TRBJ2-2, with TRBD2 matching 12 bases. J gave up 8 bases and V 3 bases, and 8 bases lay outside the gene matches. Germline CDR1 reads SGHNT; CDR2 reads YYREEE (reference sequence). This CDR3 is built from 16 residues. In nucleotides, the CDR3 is TGTGCCAGCAGCTCCCTAGCGGGGGGGACGAGGGGGGAGCTGTTTTTT. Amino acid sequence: CASSSLAGGTRGELFF.